Listed below are T cell receptor beta chains from one sample, sequenced in a study of cytomegalovirus exposure and HLA in healthy donors. TCRdb's copy holds only in-frame clones and misses some; the assay was immunoSEQ multiplex PCR. Among 200,000 or so clones listed, roughly 80% were seen once. Specimen: PBMCs. The source of these receptors is a woman between 40 and 50 years old in good health and CMV-seronegative. CDR3s include the opening cysteine and the closing phenylalanine or tryptophan. A D gene is named only where the DNA matches it firmly. Rows give clone size only sometimes, using once, few, many, or a class for an expanded clone.

J gene	D gene	clone size	V gene	CDR3 DNA	CDR3 protein
TRBJ1-3	TRBD1	NA	TRBV13	TGTGCCAGCACCCCTAGGGGGCTTGGAAACACCATATATTTT	CASTPRGLGNTIYF
TRBJ2-7	TRBD2	once	TRBV19	TGTGCCAGTAGTACCAGGACGGGACTAGCAGTTTACGAGCAGTACTTC	CASSTRTGLAVYEQYF
TRBJ2-7	NA	NA	TRBV6-1	TGTGCCAGCACGAAAGGGGATAGCTCCTACGAGCAGTACTTC	CASTKGDSSYEQYF
TRBJ1-2	NA	NA	TRBV12-5	TGTGCTAGTGGTTTGGGGACTAGCTATGGCTACACCTTC	CASGLGTSYGYTF
TRBJ2-7	TRBD2	NA	TRBV5-1	TGCGCCAGCAGCTCAAGCGGGATATATTACGGTTTCTACGAGCAGTACTTC	CASSSSGIYYGFYEQYF
TRBJ2-7	TRBD2	NA	TRBV6-5	TGTGCCAGCAGTCGGGGGGGCGACGAGCAGTACTTC	CASSRGGDEQYF
TRBJ1-5	NA	few	TRBV5-5	TGTGCCAGCAGCTTTATTCGGGATCAGCCCCAGCATTTT	CASSFIRDQPQHF
TRBJ2-7	NA	once	TRBV2	TGTGCCAGCAGTGCCCGACTAGTCTCCTACGAGCAGTACTTC	CASSARLVSYEQYF
TRBJ2-7	TRBD2	few	TRBV15	TGTGCCACCGGAATAGCGGGAGTTTCTGGAGAGCAGTACTTC	CATGIAGVSGEQYF
TRBJ2-3	NA	NA	TRBV5-1	TGCGCCAGCAGCTTGGGGGTCGGAACTATCACAGATACGCAGTATTTT	CASSLGVGTITDTQYF
TRBJ1-2	NA	NA	TRBV28	TGTGCCAGCAGTTTTCAGGCCGGCTATGGCTACACCTTC	CASSFQAGYGYTF
TRBJ1-5	NA	NA	TRBV28	TGTGCCAGCAGACCGACAGGCAGCAATCAGCCCCAGCATTTT	CASRPTGSNQPQHF
TRBJ2-1	TRBD2	NA	TRBV7-9	TGTGCCAGCAGCCCTGAACGGGAGGATGAGCAGTTCTTC	CASSPEREDEQFF
TRBJ2-7	TRBD2	NA	TRBV7-2	TGTGCCAGCAGCCCCGCCCGCCTAGCGGGAGCCTACGAGCAGTACTTC	CASSPARLAGAYEQYF
TRBJ2-7	TRBD1	NA	TRBV12-5	TGTGCTAGTGGTTTGGAACCGGGACAGGGTCACTACGAGCAGTACTTC	CASGLEPGQGHYEQYF
TRBJ2-1	NA	NA	TRBV7-9	TGTGCCAGCAGCTTAGGTAACAGGGTGGATGAGCAGTTCTTC	CASSLGNRVDEQFF
TRBJ1-1	TRBD1	NA	TRBV19	TGTGCCAGTAGTTCCGGGACAGGGGTAAGACCGAACACTGAAGCTTTCTTT	CASSSGTGVRPNTEAFF
TRBJ2-7	TRBD2	NA	TRBV4-1	TGCGCCAGCAGCCAAGATTCCCTAGCTAGCGGGCATCGGTCCTACGAGCAGTACTTC	CASSQDSLASGHRSYEQYF
TRBJ2-1	TRBD2	NA	TRBV5-6	TGTGCCAGCAGCGATCAGACTAGCGGGAGGACCAATGAGCAGTTCTTC	CASSDQTSGRTNEQFF
TRBJ2-7	NA	NA	TRBV7-3	TGTGCCAGCAGCTTAAGAGAGGGAGAGCAGTACTTC	CASSLREGEQYF
TRBJ2-5	TRBD1	few	TRBV30	TGTGCCTGGAGCGCCAAGGGACAGGGGAAGGAGACCCAGTACTTC	CAWSAKGQGKETQYF
TRBJ2-3	NA	NA	TRBV27	TGTGCCAGCAGTACCTACAGGGCCGGGGGCACAGATACGCAGTATTTT	CASSTYRAGGTDTQYF
TRBJ1-1	NA	NA	TRBV28	TGTGCCAGTGTTACTGGGGCCACGAACACTGAAGCTTTCTTT	CASVTGATNTEAFF
TRBJ2-2	TRBD2	NA	TRBV7-3	TGTGCCAGCAGCACGCGGTCTAGCGGGATCGGGACCGGGGAGCTGTTTTTT	CASSTRSSGIGTGELFF
TRBJ2-7	NA	few	TRBV18	TGTGCCAGCTCAGATCCTTCGGTAGAGTACGAGCAGTACTTC	CASSDPSVEYEQYF
TRBJ2-2	NA	NA	TRBV5-1	TGCGCCAGCAGCTTGGTTGGGGGCTTGGGAAACACCGGGGAGCTGTTTTTT	CASSLVGGLGNTGELFF
TRBJ1-2	NA	NA	TRBV30	TGTGCCTGGAGTGCCCTAGGCTATGGCTACACCTTC	CAWSALGYGYTF
TRBJ2-3	TRBD1	NA	TRBV7-3	TGTGCCAGCAGCCCCCGGACAGGGAGCACAGATACGCAGTATTTT	CASSPRTGSTDTQYF
TRBJ2-6	TRBD1	NA	TRBV7-9	TGTGCCAGCAGTCAACTCGACAGGGGAAATGTCCTGACTTTC	CASSQLDRGNVLTF